This TCR beta chain was sequenced for a study of cytomegalovirus exposure and HLA in healthy donors. General observations from the study: Owing to their indistinguishability, certain V segments, notably TRBV6-2 and TRBV6-3, were excluded. A later analysis found common viral pathogens apparently linked to several of the most significant clusters.

The PCR made use of 60 Vbeta and 13 Jbeta primers. Sequenced by immunoSEQ multiplex PCR; TCRdb stores in-frame clones only, minus some. The sample table includes some 84,000 clones. The CDR3 is 15 amino acids. Germline V lookup: CDR1 SGHTA, CDR2 FQGNSA. V dropped 1 base and J dropped 4; count of bases not matched to a gene: 4. For this clone: Its specificity is not known.

The TCR originated in a man aged 45 to 65 in good health and CMV-seronegative. Material: PBMCs. This sequence joins TRBV7-2 and TRBJ2-5; the match to TRBD1 covers 9 bases. The CDR3 nucleotides read TGTGCCAGCAGCTTAGTTACAGGGGGCGCAGAGACCCAGTACTTC. Amino acid sequence: CASSLVTGGAETQYF.